One and the same sample provided the 28 T cell receptor beta chains below, sequenced in a study of OX40 agonist ivuxolimab in advanced cancers. Using immunoSEQ multiplex PCR, the repertoire was profiled, and TCRdb retains in-frame clones only, with some absent. In the table there are some 80,000 clones, roughly 83% of which are singletons. The source was CD4+ or CD8+ T cells sorted from blood, collected in a trial of the OX40 agonist ivuxolimab. These receptors originate from an adult with an advanced solid tumor such as melanoma, head and neck, liver or kidney cancer.

The chain joins TRBV19 to TRBJ2-7, with D perhaps TRBD2 (6 bases). Germline CDR1 and CDR2: LNHDA and SQIVND (reference sequence). With 5 bases removed from V and 1 base from J, the gap between germline ends came to 9 bases. CDR3 size: 13 residues. CDR3 nucleotide sequence: TGTGCCAGTAGTCCCGGGACTTCCTACGAGCAGTACTTC. It translates to CASSPGTSYEQYF.

This clone was detected ten times or more. The CDR3 DNA reads TGTGCCAGCTCACCACCCGGGCCAATCAATCAGCCCCAGCATTTT. It encodes CASSPPGPINQPQHF. The chain links TRBV18 to TRBJ1-5; D is unclear. This CDR3 has 15 residues. Trimming left V 0 bases short and J 3 bases short, with 9 bases between. Germline lookup yields CDR1 KGHSH and CDR2 LQKENI.

The V and J genes are TRBV5-1 and TRBJ2-5, with 9 bases lining up with TRBD1. The V gene's germline CDR1 is SGHRS and CDR2 YFSETQ. There are 13 residues in the CDR3. The J segment lost 5 bases and the V segment lost 5 bases, leaving 4 bases of the junction unmatched. CDR3 nucleotide sequence: TGCGCCAGCAGTCACGGGACAGGGGAGACCCAGTACTTC. Translation gives CASSHGTGETQYF.

The count of this clone is one. This rearrangement joins TRBV4-1 to TRBJ2-3, with D hard to call. CDR1 is MGHRA, CDR2 YSYEKL, per germline. Trimming cost V 1 base and J 4 bases, with 6 bases left between them. This CDR3 comprises 13 residues. The CDR3 is CASSQVKPDTQYF. In DNA, the CDR3 is TGCGCCAGCAGCCAAGTCAAGCCAGATACGCAGTATTTT.

The chain couples TRBV7-2 to TRBJ1-1, with D perhaps matching TRBD1 (5 bases). The germline gives CDR1 SGHTA, CDR2 FQGNSA. V lost 7 bases, J lost 1 base, and 13 bases lay in between. The CDR3 has 14 residues. Here the CDR3 DNA reads TGTGCCAGCAACCCTAATGGGGGGAACACTGAAGCTTTCTTT. Amino acids: CASNPNGGNTEAFF.

The V gene is TRBV11-2, the J gene TRBJ2-7, with D maybe TRBD1 (5 bases). Looked up from germline, CDR1 is SGHAT and CDR2 is FQNNGV. V lost 6 bases and J lost 0, with 12 bases in between. The CDR3 is 14 amino acids. Written as DNA, the CDR3 is TGTGCCAGCAGTCCCCCCGGACACTCCTACGAGCAGTACTTC. It translates to CASSPPGHSYEQYF.

The rearrangement links TRBV6-6 to TRBJ2-3; TRBD2 matches 9 bases. The trim removed 6 bases at V and 1 base at J, leaving 5 bases unmatched. This CDR3 has 15 amino acids. Germline CDR1 reads MNHNY; CDR2 reads SVGAGI (reference sequence). CDR3: CASRGAGGGTDTQYF. CDR3 in DNA: TGTGCCAGCAGGGGAGCGGGGGGCGGCACAGATACGCAGTATTTT.

The chain combines TRBV11-2 with TRBJ1-1; D not certain. CDR1 and CDR2 (germline): SGHAT, FQNNGV. The CDR3 length is 13 residues. V was shortened by 3 bases and J by 2 bases, with 7 bases between the two germline ends. In DNA form, the CDR3 reads TGTGCCAGCAGCTTTGGGAGAAACACTGAAGCTTTCTTT. It translates to CASSFGRNTEAFF.

V is TRBV15 and J is TRBJ2-5, with D uncertain. Trimming removed 4 bases from V and 1 base from J, with 7 bases in between. Germline V lookup: CDR1 LNHNV, CDR2 YYDKDF (reference sequence). The CDR3 sequence is 13 residues long. The CDR3 is CATSTRSQETQYF. The CDR3 nucleotides read TGTGCCACCAGCACGCGAAGCCAAGAGACCCAGTACTTC.

V usage is TRBV5-6 and J usage is TRBJ2-7, with 12 bases that match TRBD2. J was trimmed by 3 bases and V by 4 bases; bases with no gene match: 5. CDR3 size: 15 residues. Germline V lookup: CDR1 SGHDT, CDR2 YYEEEE. CDR3 in DNA: TGTGCCAGCAGCAGCGGACTAGCGGGGCTCTACGAGCAGTACTTC. It specifies CASSSGLAGLYEQYF.

This clone was detected a few times. The genes are TRBV11-2 and TRBJ1-6; D may be TRBD1 (5 bases). The CDR3 spans 12 residues. In germline, CDR1 is SGHAT, CDR2 FQNNGV. V lost 5 bases, J lost 8 bases, and 7 bases lay in between. Here the CDR3 reads CASSGGYSPLHF. The CDR3 DNA reads as TGTGCCAGCAGCGGGGGGTATTCACCCCTCCACTTT.

This chain uses TRBV7-9 with TRBJ1-4; D remains unclear. Germline V gene lookup returns CDR1 SEHNR and CDR2 FQNEAQ (reference sequence). Trimming took 5 bases from V and 0 from J, leaving 7 bases between them. The CDR3 has 14 amino acids. CDR3 protein: CASSPQATNEKLFF. Written as DNA, the CDR3 is TGTGCCAGCAGCCCCCAGGCAACTAATGAAAAACTGTTTTTT.

The chain joins TRBV5-1 to TRBJ1-1; D remains unclear. CDR3 length equals 14 residues. Trimming removed 4 bases at V and 5 bases at J, with 15 bases between. Germline V gene sequence: CDR1 SGHRS, CDR2 YFSETQ. CDR3 nucleotide sequence: TGCGCCAGCAGCGTCGACAATCGGCAAACTGAAGCTTTCTTT. It translates to CASSVDNRQTEAFF.

The chain couples TRBV11-3 to TRBJ1-6; 9 bases agree with TRBD1. CDR3 length equals 14 residues. J gave up 9 bases and V 4 bases, and 4 bases lay outside the gene matches. CDR1 is SGHNT and CDR2 is YENEEA in the germline V gene. The chain's CDR3 is CASSSRDRVSPLHF. The CDR3 coding sequence is TGTGCCAGCAGCTCCCGGGACAGGGTTTCACCCCTCCACTTT.

The CDR3 DNA reads as TGTGCCAGCAGTGAAGCGCGGGGCGGGGCTGAAGCTTTCTTT. Its translation: CASSEARGGAEAFF. This chain uses TRBV6-1 with TRBJ1-1; D is perhaps TRBD1 (5 bases). This CDR3 is 14 amino acids long. Trimming removed 0 bases from V and 6 bases from J, with 11 bases in between. Per the germline V gene, CDR1 is MNHNS and CDR2 is SASEGT.

This clone was seen more than once but under ten times. CDR3 sequence reads: CASSLQLGTDTQYF. As DNA, the CDR3 is TGTGCCAGCAGCTTACAACTAGGGACAGATACGCAGTATTTT. The rearrangement joins TRBV11-2 to TRBJ2-3, with D perhaps matching TRBD2 (5 bases). Trimming left V 2 bases short and J 3 bases short, with 9 bases between. This CDR3 comprises 14 residues. Germline V gene data show CDR1 as SGHAT and CDR2 as FQNNGV.

The V gene is TRBV19, the J gene TRBJ2-2, with 8 bases that match TRBD2. Germline values: CDR1 LNHDA, CDR2 SQIVND (reference sequence). V lost 1 base to trimming and J lost 6 bases; unmatched junction nucleotides: 10. The CDR3 extends over 17 amino acids. The CDR3 reads CASSIGLPAGDPGELFF. CDR3 DNA: TGTGCCAGTAGTATAGGGCTACCAGCGGGGGATCCCGGGGAGCTGTTTTTT.

The rearrangement joins TRBV6-5 to TRBJ1-5, with a tentative D call TRBD1 (5 bases). CDR3 length equals 14 residues. The V end was cut by 2 bases, the J end by 7 bases, with 12 bases between. Germline CDR1 MNHEY, CDR2 SVGAGI. The CDR3 coding sequence is TGTGCCAGCAGTTACGGGGGAGTGGGACAGCCCCAGCATTTT. It codes for CASSYGGVGQPQHF.

The CDR3 region has the DNA TGTGCCAGCAGCTTAAATGAGGGTCAAGAGACCCAGTACTTC. This translates into CASSLNEGQETQYF. This sequence joins TRBV7-2 and TRBJ2-5; D may be TRBD2 (5 bases). The CDR3 loop spans 14 amino acids. V was trimmed by 2 bases and J by 2 bases, leaving 9 bases between them. Germline V gives CDR1 SGHTA, CDR2 FQGNSA.

This chain joins TRBV30 and TRBJ1-4; D gene uncertain. The CDR3 consists of 12 residues. Per germline, CDR1 GTSNPN and CDR2 SVGIG (reference sequence). Between the trimmed V and J ends, which lost 5 bases and 8 bases, there was a span of 12 bases. The CDR3 region has the DNA TGTGCCTGGGGGCCAGGAGGAGAAAAACTGTTTTTT. This encodes CAWGPGGEKLFF. The whole variable domain, remainder taken from reference TRBV30 and TRBJ1-4, is SQTIHQWPATLVQPVGSPLSLECTVEGTSNPNLYWYRQAAGRGLQLLFYSVGIGQISSEVPQNLSASRPQDRQFILSSKKLLLSDSGFYLCAWGPGGEKLFFGSGTQLSVL.

The chain carries TRBV10-3 and TRBJ2-7; D gene uncertain. This CDR3 region has 12 residues. Germline V lookup: CDR1 ENHRY, CDR2 SYGVKD. Trimming took 6 bases from V and 3 from J, leaving 9 bases between them. The CDR3 protein is CAISAVDYEQYF. The CDR3 region has the DNA TGTGCCATCAGCGCGGTCGACTACGAGCAGTACTTC.

The genes are TRBV2 and TRBJ1-2; possible D gene TRBD1, 6 bases. The V and J ends lost 11 bases and 2 bases respectively, with 12 bases between them. CDR3 length: 12 amino acids. Germline-derived CDR1 and CDR2 are SNHLY and FYNNEI. This CDR3 is CAGRGTNYGYTF. CDR3 sequence (DNA): TGTGCCGGGAGGGGGACAAACTATGGCTACACCTTC.

This clone came up a few times. The V gene is TRBV30, the J gene TRBJ1-5; D is unresolved. Looked up from germline, CDR1 is GTSNPN and CDR2 is SVGIG (reference sequence). V gave up 5 bases and J gave up 4 bases, with 12 bases separating them. The CDR3 is 13 amino acids. Here the CDR3 DNA reads TGTGCCTGGTCCCCCCGGGGTAATCAGCCCCAGCATTTT. The encoded protein is CAWSPRGNQPQHF.

V is TRBV7-2 and J is TRBJ2-5; tentatively, D is TRBD1 (6 bases). Germline-derived CDR1 and CDR2 are SGHTA and FQGNSA. The V gene lost 3 bases and the J gene lost 5 bases, with 13 bases spanning the gap. This CDR3 has 14 residues. The CDR3 region is CASSLGHGMETQYF. In DNA, the CDR3 is TGTGCCAGCAGCTTGGGACATGGGATGGAGACCCAGTACTTC.

The DNA of the CDR3 is TGTGCCAGCAGCTGGACTAGCAGTGAGCAGTTCTTC. Translated: CASSWTSSEQFF. The chain uses TRBV5-6 and TRBJ2-1, with TRBD2 matching over 8 bases. The V gene's germline CDR1 is SGHDT and CDR2 YYEEEE. CDR3 length equals 12 residues. V was clipped by 3 bases and J by 9 bases; unmatched bases: 2.

This clone appeared many times. The chain couples TRBV30 to TRBJ1-5; D is undetermined. From germline, CDR1 is GTSNPN and CDR2 SVGIG (reference sequence). This CDR3 contains 14 residues. The V end was cut by 0 bases, the J end by 0 bases, with 6 bases between. As DNA, the CDR3 is TGTGCCTGGAGTGTACACATTAGCAATCAGCCCCAGCATTTT. Translated, it gives CAWSVHISNQPQHF.

The chain recombines TRBV7-3 with TRBJ1-1, with a weak D call TRBD1 (6 bases). Germline V lookup: CDR1 SGHTA, CDR2 FQGTGA. Trimming cost V 1 base and J 5 bases, with 17 bases left between them. There are 16 residues in the CDR3. The CDR3 loop is CASSLSPPGAGTEAFF. For the CDR3, the DNA is TGTGCCAGCAGCTTAAGCCCCCCAGGGGCAGGGACTGAAGCTTTCTTT. The full variable domain, in which reference TRBV7-3 and TRBJ1-1 provide the parts outside the CDR3, is GAGVSQTPSNKVTEKGKYVELRCDPISGHTALYWYRQSLGQGPEFLIYFQGTGAADDSGLPNDRFFAVRPEGSVSTLKIQRTERGDSAVYLCASSLSPPGAGTEAFFGQGTRLTVV.

The chain couples TRBV5-1 to TRBJ2-1, with D perhaps TRBD2 (6 bases). Trimming stripped 0 bases from V and 3 bases from J, with 10 bases between. The V gene's germline CDR1 is SGHRS and CDR2 YFSETQ. This CDR3 region has 15 residues. The CDR3 region is CASSLGNSGYNEQFF. As DNA, the CDR3 is TGCGCCAGCAGCTTGGGTAATAGCGGCTACAATGAGCAGTTCTTC.